These 22 T cell receptor beta chains share one sample of origin, sequenced in a study of blood T cell repertoires in COVID-19. TCRdb's table, derived via immunoSEQ multiplex PCR, lists solely in-frame clones and lacks some. The table has 200,000 to 300,000 clones, 85% to 90% seen once. The sample comprised PBMCs or T cells enriched from blood (not recorded which). These receptor sequences come from a man aged 45 to 65 who had been exposed to COVID-19.

The rearrangement uses TRBV7-2 and TRBJ1-1; TRBD1 is a possible D gene (5 bases). The CDR3 contains 15 residues. With 1 base removed from V and 5 bases from J, the gap between germline ends came to 14 bases. Germline V lookup: CDR1 SGHTA, CDR2 FQGNSA. CDR3: CASSLGQWTRTEAFF. The CDR3 nucleotides are TGTGCCAGCAGCTTAGGGCAATGGACAAGGACTGAAGCTTTCTTT.

The V and J genes are TRBV5-1 and TRBJ1-4; no reliable D call. From germline, CDR1 is SGHRS and CDR2 YFSETQ. This CDR3 has 14 residues. V gave up 4 bases and J gave up 7 bases, with 14 bases separating them. CDR3 protein: CASSRVVKSEKLFF. The CDR3 DNA sequence: TGCGCCAGCAGCCGGGTCGTGAAGAGTGAAAAACTGTTTTTT.

V and J are TRBV27 and TRBJ1-1; 8 positions match TRBD1. The CDR3 covers 14 residues. Germline CDR1 is MNHEY and CDR2 is SMNVEV (reference sequence). Germline trimming cut 5 bases from V and 5 bases from J; bases unmatched to any gene: 7. The CDR3 nucleotides read TGTGCCAGCAGTCTAGGACAGGGTTTGACTGAAGCTTTCTTT. Translated, it gives CASSLGQGLTEAFF.

The chain is built from TRBV7-8 and TRBJ1-5; 7 nucleotides line up with TRBD1. Trimming at V came to 7 bases and at J to 2 bases, leaving 5 bases not matched to a gene. Germline loops: CDR1 SGHVS, CDR2 FQNEAQ. This CDR3 region has 14 residues. CDR3 loop: CASTPTGRNQPQHF. The CDR3 coding sequence is TGTGCCAGCACTCCGACAGGGCGCAATCAGCCCCAGCATTTT.

V usage is TRBV20-1 and J usage is TRBJ1-3; D remains unclear. This CDR3 contains 14 residues. Germline values: CDR1 DFQATT, CDR2 SNEGSKA (reference sequence). V lost 3 bases and J 4 bases, leaving 13 bases between the germline ends. The DNA of the CDR3 is TGCAGTGCTAGTAATAACGCGTGGGGAAACACCATATATTTT. Translated, it gives CSASNNAWGNTIYF.

This clone is a singleton in its sample. The chain uses TRBV3-1 (or the pseudogene TRBV3-2) and TRBJ2-2, with a weak D call TRBD1 (6 bases). With 2 bases removed from V and 1 base from J, the gap between germline ends came to 14 bases. The CDR3 has 17 amino acids. Germline V lookup: CDR1 LGHDT, CDR2 YNNKEL (reference sequence). The CDR3 sequence is CASSQLRGRWNTGELFF. Written as DNA, the CDR3 is TGTGCCAGCAGCCAACTCAGGGGCAGGTGGAACACCGGGGAGCTGTTTTTT.

In its sample, this clone was seen once. The chain links TRBV9 to TRBJ1-2; perhaps TRBD1 as D (5 bases). Trimming cost V 4 bases and J 4 bases, with 20 bases left between them. The germline CDR1 and CDR2 sequences are SGDLS and YYNGEE. The CDR3 runs 16 residues. The CDR3 sequence: CASSTGGATAPYGYTF. The CDR3 DNA follows: TGTGCCAGCAGCACCGGTGGGGCCACTGCACCCTATGGCTACACCTTC.

The V gene is TRBV28, the J gene TRBJ1-2; D is perhaps TRBD1 (6 bases). Germline V lookup: CDR1 MDHEN, CDR2 SYDVKM. The CDR3 is 14 amino acids. The ends were cut back, 3 bases at V and 3 bases at J, with 11 bases in the middle. CDR3 loop: CASSLGGRYYGYTF. The CDR3 region has the DNA TGTGCCAGCAGTTTGGGGGGGCGATACTATGGCTACACCTTC.

The V gene is TRBV20-1, the J gene TRBJ1-2, with 7 bases aligning to TRBD1. Germline V gene data show CDR1 as DFQATT and CDR2 as SNEGSKA (reference sequence). This CDR3 has 12 residues. J gave up 6 bases and V 3 bases, and 4 bases lay outside the gene matches. The chain's CDR3 is CSASGDRDGYTF. In DNA, the CDR3 is TGCAGTGCTAGTGGGGACAGAGATGGCTACACCTTC.

The chain recombines TRBV7-3 with TRBJ2-3; no firm D call. Germline V gives CDR1 SGHTA, CDR2 FQGTGA. V was cut by 4 bases and J by 6 bases, with 11 bases left in between. This CDR3 contains 13 residues. This chain's CDR3 is CASSSRMVDTQYF. The CDR3, as DNA: TGTGCCAGCAGCTCGAGGATGGTCGATACGCAGTATTTT.

This clone was seen a handful of times. Other DNA sequences from this sample encode an identical CDR3 as well. This sequence joins TRBV7-8 and TRBJ1-1, with D unclear. The V gene lost 1 base and the J gene lost 1 base, with 4 bases spanning the gap. CDR1 is SGHVS and CDR2 is FQNEAQ in the germline V gene. CDR3 length: 13 amino acids. CDR3 loop: CASSLDRNTEAFF. For the CDR3, the DNA is TGTGCCAGCAGCTTAGACAGGAACACTGAAGCTTTCTTT.

Of note for this clone: The same CDR3 is also encoded by other DNA sequences in this sample. The gene calls are TRBV7-9 and TRBJ1-5, with 10 bases fitting TRBD1. The trim removed 5 bases at V and 2 bases at J, leaving 3 bases unmatched. Germline V gene data show CDR1 as SEHNR and CDR2 as FQNEAQ (reference sequence). This CDR3 has 15 amino acids. The CDR3 nucleotides read TGTGCCAGCAGCCTAGGGACAGGGGGCAATCAGCCCCAGCATTTT. Its protein is CASSLGTGGNQPQHF.

The chain's CDR3 is CASSHRDPQETQYF. CDR3 sequence (DNA): TGTGCCAGTAGTCACAGGGACCCCCAAGAGACCCAGTACTTC. The chain combines TRBV2 with TRBJ2-5; perhaps TRBD1 as D (6 bases). V lost 9 bases and J 1 base, leaving 15 bases between the germline ends. Germline V gene sequence: CDR1 SNHLY, CDR2 FYNNEI. This CDR3 has 14 amino acids.

The chain combines TRBV5-1 with TRBJ1-4; perhaps TRBD1 as D (6 bases). This CDR3 is 14 amino acids long. Germline values: CDR1 SGHRS, CDR2 YFSETQ. Trimming took off 4 bases at V and 3 bases at J, with 10 bases between the two ends. The CDR3 DNA is TGCGCCAGCAGCCCGGGACACGCTAATGAAAAACTGTTTTTT. Amino acids: CASSPGHANEKLFF. Full variable domain (missing parts from reference TRBV5-1 and TRBJ1-4): KAGVTQTPRYLIKTRGQQVTLSCSPISGHRSVSWYQQTPGQGLQFLFEYFSETQRNKGNFPGRFSGRQFSNSRSEMNVSTLELGDSALYLCASSPGHANEKLFFGSGTQLSVL.

The chain uses TRBV10-3 and TRBJ1-3; TRBD1 matches at 10 bases. The length of the CDR3 is 15 residues. Losses at the gene ends were 5 bases for V and 4 bases for J; bases not matched to a gene: 5. Per the germline V gene, CDR1 is ENHRY and CDR2 is SYGVKD. The CDR3 here is CAISRTGGYGNTIYF. Written as DNA, the CDR3 is TGTGCCATCAGTCGGACAGGGGGTTACGGAAACACCATATATTTT.

This rearrangement joins TRBV4-2 to TRBJ2-1, with 8 bases matching TRBD2. This CDR3 is built from 16 residues. Germline V CDR1 and CDR2: LGHNA, YNFKEQ. V gave up 0 bases and J gave up 5 bases; unmatched junction bases: 6. The CDR3 region has the DNA TGTGCCAGCAGCCAAGAAACAGCGGGAGTCCACAATGAGCAGTTCTTC. Its protein is CASSQETAGVHNEQFF.

V and J are TRBV18 and TRBJ2-7; TRBD2 matches at 7 bases. Per germline, CDR1 KGHSH and CDR2 LQKENI. This CDR3 comprises 13 residues. The J segment lost 7 bases and the V segment lost 0 bases, leaving 3 bases of the junction unmatched. CDR3 coding DNA: TGTGCCAGCTCACCACCGGGAGGGTATGAGCAGTACGTC. Its translation is CASSPPGGYEQYV.

The V and J genes are TRBV5-5 and TRBJ1-3; possible D gene TRBD1, 6 bases. Trimming removed 0 bases at V and 4 bases at J, with 8 bases between. This CDR3 has 14 amino acids. The germline CDR1 and CDR2 sequences are SGHKS and YYEKEE (reference sequence). CDR3 sequence (DNA): TGTGCCAGCAGCTTGGACAGGGAAGGAAACACCATATATTTT. The encoded protein is CASSLDREGNTIYF.

The chain employs TRBV28 and TRBJ1-1; 9 bases match TRBD1. The germline CDR1 and CDR2 sequences are MDHEN and SYDVKM. The junction had 6 bases not matched to a gene; V was cut back by 5 bases and J by 5 bases. CDR3 size: 14 residues. In nucleotides, the CDR3 is TGTGCCAGCAGTCCCGGACAGGGGATAACTGAAGCTTTCTTT. This gives the protein CASSPGQGITEAFF. Based on the CDR3 plus reference TRBV28 and TRBJ1-1, the full variable domain is DVKVTQSSRYLVKRTGEKVFLECVQDMDHENMFWYRQDPGLGLRLIYFSYDVKMKEKGDIPEGYSVSREKKERFSLILESASTNQTSMYLCASSPGQGITEAFFGQGTRLTVV.

In regard to this clone: Other DNA sequences within the sample encode an identical CDR3. J is TRBJ2-3 and V is TRBV5-1, with D unresolved. The CDR3 runs to 13 residues. CDR1 SGHRS and CDR2 YFSETQ come from the germline V gene. V was pared by 0 bases and J by 1 base, with 3 bases between. The CDR3 protein is CASSLGGTDTQYF. The CDR3 nucleotides are TGCGCCAGCAGCTTGGGCGGCACAGATACGCAGTATTTT.

This clone was detected only once. The chain combines TRBV6-5 with TRBJ1-6, with no clear D. V was clipped by 6 bases and J by 13 bases, with 16 bases between them. The CDR3 has 13 amino acids. Germline V gene lookup returns CDR1 MNHEY and CDR2 SVGAGI. CDR3 in DNA: TGTGCCAGCAGCCTCCTGGAGGCGGGGCCCCTCCACTTT. Its protein is CASSLLEAGPLHF.

The chain uses TRBV1 and TRBJ1-5; the table's D call of TRBD1 was not tested on the DNA. TRBV1 is a documented pseudogene. The CDR3 consists of 21 residues. The CDR3 sequence is CTSSHKMKKPSGQVSNQPQHF. CDR3 DNA: TGCACCAGCAGCCACAAAATGAAAAAACCGTCGGGACAGGTTAGCAATCAGCCCCAGCATTTT.